These T cell receptor beta chains were read from a single sample in a study of blood T cell repertoires in COVID-19. Assay: immunoSEQ multiplex PCR; the TCRdb copy retains only in-frame clones and omits some. The sample carries 80,000 or so clones, 75% to 90% recorded once. The sample consisted of peripheral blood. The receptors stem from a woman between 65 and 79 years old with acute or convalescent COVID-19. CDR3s include the opening cysteine and the closing phenylalanine or tryptophan.

TRBV5-4	15	TRBJ1-4	CASSLSEGTNEKLFF
TRBV9	14	TRBJ2-2	CASGKQGDTGELFF
TRBV21-1	18	TRBJ1-1	CASSKRGRDREGATEAFF
TRBV18	14	TRBJ1-2	CASSPETASYGYTF
TRBV13	14	TRBJ1-1	CASRPHRVDTEAFF
TRBV6-5	16	TRBJ1-3	CASSYSGLHSGNTIYF
TRBV5-4	13	TRBJ1-4	CASSLDRNEKLFF
TRBV19	16	TRBJ1-6	CASSILSGQGNSPLHF
TRBV19	16	TRBJ1-5	CASSLQGARGNQPQHF
TRBV3-1/TRBV3-2	17	TRBJ1-3	CASSLWEGGGDENTIYF
TRBV7-8	14	TRBJ2-7	CASIPGQGHYEQYF
TRBV6-5	14	TRBJ2-1	CASSYTAGVSEQFF
TRBV24-1	16	TRBJ2-1	CATSGVSTGGPNEQFF
TRBV5-5	15	TRBJ1-1	CASSSSSTGYTEAFF
TRBV7-9	14	TRBJ2-4	CASSLGTIKNIQYF
TRBV10-1	16	TRBJ1-5	CAALGFRDRGRRAQHF
TRBV29-1	12	TRBJ2-1	CSLNLGGLEQFF
TRBV9	14	TRBJ1-5	CASSARDRNQPQHF
TRBV3-1/TRBV3-2	16	TRBJ2-3	CASSRERGGPPDTQYF
TRBV4-3	18	TRBJ2-7	CASSQANTYRERTYEQYF
TRBV11-2	15	TRBJ1-1	CASSLPWTENTEAFF
TRBV7-2	15	TRBJ2-7	CASSTSGTLNYEQYF
TRBV7-2	19	TRBJ1-2	CASSLALRGLQGARGGYTF
TRBV3-1/TRBV3-2	18	TRBJ1-1	CASSQVGGTGRFHTEAFF
TRBV11-3	14	TRBJ2-7	CASSIGPSSYEQYF
TRBV5-8	15	TRBJ2-5	CASSSRDRGEKTQYF
TRBV5-4	14	TRBJ1-1	CASSLTGGDTEAFF
TRBV9	14	TRBJ1-6	CASRATGNNSPLHF